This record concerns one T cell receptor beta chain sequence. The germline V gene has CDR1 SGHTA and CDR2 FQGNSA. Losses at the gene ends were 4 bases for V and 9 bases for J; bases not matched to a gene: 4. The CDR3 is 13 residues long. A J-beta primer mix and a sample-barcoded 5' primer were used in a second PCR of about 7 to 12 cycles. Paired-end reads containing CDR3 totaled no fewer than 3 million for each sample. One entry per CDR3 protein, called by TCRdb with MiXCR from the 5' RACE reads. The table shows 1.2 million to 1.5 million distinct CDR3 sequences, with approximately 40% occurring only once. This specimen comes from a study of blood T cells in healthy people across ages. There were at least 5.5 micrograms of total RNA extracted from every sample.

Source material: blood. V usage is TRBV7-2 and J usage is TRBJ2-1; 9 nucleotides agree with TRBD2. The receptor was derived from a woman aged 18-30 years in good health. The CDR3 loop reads CASSWTSASEQFF. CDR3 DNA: TGTGCCAGCAGCTGGACTAGCGCGAGTGAGCAGTTCTTC.